A single sample is the source of the 24 T cell receptor beta chains below, sequenced in a study of blood T cells in healthy people across ages. The use of a sample-barcoded 5' primer and a J-beta primer mix characterized a second PCR of about 7 to 12 cycles. Each CDR3 protein gets one entry after TCRdb re-called the 5' RACE reads with MiXCR. The sample includes roughly 2 million distinct CDR3 sequences, about 49% of them seen just once. Specimen: blood. The receptors come from a woman between 40 and 50 years old in good health.

The chain links TRBV7-2 to TRBJ2-5; TRBD2 matches 10 bases. CDR1 is SGHTA, CDR2 FQGNSA, per germline. Trimming at V came to 5 bases and at J to 0 bases, leaving 6 bases not matched to a gene. The CDR3 totals 16 residues. CDR3 loop: CASSELAGVYQETQYF. Written as DNA, the CDR3 is TGTGCCAGCAGCGAGCTAGCGGGGGTGTACCAAGAGACCCAGTACTTC. Looking up the rest from reference TRBV7-2 and TRBJ2-5 gives the full variable domain: GAGVSQSPSNKVTEKGKDVELRCDPISGHTALYWYRQSLGQGLEFLIYFQGNSAPDKSGLPSDRFSAERTGGSVSTLTIQRTQQEDSAVYLCASSELAGVYQETQYFGPGTRLLVL.

This clonotype has a handful of counts. V usage is TRBV7-9 and J usage is TRBJ2-7; D is ambiguous. Germline CDR1 SEHNR, CDR2 FQNEAQ (reference sequence). The length of the CDR3 is 15 residues. Trimming cost V 5 bases and J 0 bases, with 14 bases left between them. This chain's CDR3 is CASSPGLSISYEQYF. CDR3 DNA: TGTGCCAGCAGCCCGGGCCTTTCCATCTCCTACGAGCAGTACTTC.

V is TRBV12-3 or TRBV12-4 and J is TRBJ1-2; TRBD1 aligns across 9 bases. Trimming removed 3 bases from V and 8 bases from J; junction bases left unmatched: 4. The CDR3 is 13 residues long. CDR3 bases: TGTGCCAGCAGTTTCACAGGGGGCCGAGGCTACACCTTC. This translates into CASSFTGGRGYTF.

The chain couples TRBV15 to TRBJ1-2, with a possible D match to TRBD1 (5 bases). Germline CDR1 and CDR2: LNHNV and YYDKDF (reference sequence). V lost 1 base and J lost 4, with 16 bases in between. The CDR3 has 16 amino acids. The CDR3 sequence is CATSRGGENSPYGYTF. The CDR3 nucleotides are TGTGCCACCAGCAGAGGGGGGGAGAATTCGCCCTATGGCTACACCTTC.

Only a few counts were recorded for this clonotype. The chain carries TRBV5-1 and TRBJ1-2, with 7 nucleotides matching TRBD1. The germline V gene has CDR1 SGHRS and CDR2 YFSETQ. Trimming removed 0 bases from V and 1 base from J; junction bases left unmatched: 3. The CDR3 is 15 residues long. The CDR3 nucleotides read TGCGCCAGCAGCTTGGAGGACAGGATTAACTATGGCTACACCTTC. This gives the protein CASSLEDRINYGYTF.

The rearrangement joins TRBV10-3 to TRBJ2-7; possibly TRBD1 for D (6 bases). V gave up 3 bases and J gave up 5 bases, with 14 bases separating them. Germline assignment: CDR1 ENHRY and CDR2 SYGVKD. This CDR3 is 14 amino acids long. CDR3 nucleotides: TGTGCCATCAGTGAAGCGACAGGTCGCGACGAGCAGTACTTC. Encoded protein: CAISEATGRDEQYF.

The chain links TRBV4-3 to TRBJ2-3; 12 nucleotides match TRBD2. The CDR3 extends over 18 amino acids. Germline CDR1 and CDR2: LGHNA and YSLEER. Germline trimming cut 1 base from V and 3 bases from J; bases unmatched to any gene: 8. The CDR3 loop is CASSQAQLAGGPTDTQYF. CDR3 coding DNA: TGCGCCAGCAGCCAAGCCCAGCTAGCGGGGGGGCCTACAGATACGCAGTATTTT.

The sample holds a few counts of this clonotype. The chain has TRBV7-2 and TRBJ2-3; 7 bases map to TRBD1. Germline loops: CDR1 SGHTA, CDR2 FQGNSA. The ends lost 5 bases at V and 8 bases at J; junction bases unmatched: 13. CDR3 size: 15 residues. CDR3 sequence (DNA): TGTGCCAGCAGCACCGGGACAGACCTCTTTCGTACGCAGTATTTT. Translated, it gives CASSTGTDLFRTQYF.

The V call is TRBV7-9, the J call TRBJ2-1; D is unresolved. CDR3 length: 15 residues. The V and J ends lost 3 bases and 0 bases respectively, with 9 bases between them. CDR1 is SEHNR, CDR2 FQNEAQ, per germline (reference sequence). The CDR3 protein is CASSLTSHSYNEQFF. CDR3 in DNA: TGTGCCAGCAGCTTGACGTCTCACTCCTACAATGAGCAGTTCTTC.

V usage is TRBV29-1 and J usage is TRBJ1-1; tentative D call: TRBD1 (6 bases). CDR1 and CDR2 from the germline V gene are SQVTM and ANQGSEA. The CDR3 has 15 residues. V was clipped by 3 bases and J by 0 bases, with 14 bases between them. The DNA for the CDR3 is TGCAGCGTTGAGGGGGTGGGGGGGCTGAACACTGAAGCTTTCTTT. It is translated as CSVEGVGGLNTEAFF.

This clonotype has a handful of counts. The V call is TRBV20-1, the J call TRBJ2-7; 7 bases are a match to TRBD1. V shed 4 bases and J 5 bases; nucleotides not matched to a gene: 11. There are 14 residues in the CDR3. The germline V gene has CDR1 DFQATT and CDR2 SNEGSKA (reference sequence). As DNA, the CDR3 is TGCAGTGCTAACCAGGGGGTTGATGACCACGAGCAGTACTTC. Its protein product is CSANQGVDDHEQYF.

V is TRBV20-1 and J is TRBJ2-3, with no clear D. Germline V gene data show CDR1 as DFQATT and CDR2 as SNEGSKA (reference sequence). Trimming left V 6 bases short and J 1 base short, with 11 bases between. The CDR3 covers 13 residues. This CDR3 reads CSAVVGGTDTQYF. In DNA form, the CDR3 reads TGCAGTGCGGTAGTTGGCGGCACAGATACGCAGTATTTT.

This clonotype was seen more than once but under ten times. The chain's CDR3 is CASSSAGTGGHEQFF. The CDR3, as DNA: TGTGCCAGCAGCTCGGCGGGGACAGGGGGGCATGAGCAGTTCTTC. This rearrangement joins TRBV7-2 to TRBJ2-1; 11 nucleotides agree with TRBD1. Per germline, CDR1 SGHTA and CDR2 FQGNSA. V was pared by 4 bases and J by 8 bases, with 7 bases of the junction left unmatched. There are 15 residues in the CDR3.

This clonotype was counted a few times. CDR3 amino acids: CASSPTRLNTEAFF. The CDR3 DNA is TGTGCCAGCAGCCCCACTAGGCTTAACACTGAAGCTTTCTTT. V usage is TRBV7-2 and J usage is TRBJ1-1, with D hard to call. The CDR3 has 14 residues. Looked up from germline, CDR1 is SGHTA and CDR2 is FQGNSA. The V end lost 5 bases, the J end lost 2 bases, and 12 bases lay between the germline ends.

This clonotype has a handful of counts. V is TRBV5-1 and J is TRBJ1-1; D call uncertain. This CDR3 spans 13 amino acids. V lost 5 bases, J lost 1 base, and 9 bases lay in between. CDR1 and CDR2 from the germline V gene are SGHRS and YFSETQ. This chain's CDR3 is CASRTWGNTEAFF. The CDR3 DNA reads TGCGCCAGCAGAACCTGGGGGAACACTGAAGCTTTCTTT.

This clonotype was counted a few times. The V gene is TRBV20-1, the J gene TRBJ1-6; D may be TRBD1 (6 bases). CDR1 DFQATT and CDR2 SNEGSKA come from the germline V gene (reference sequence). The CDR3 length is 17 residues. The V end lost 1 base, the J end lost 7 bases, and 20 bases lay between the germline ends. The CDR3 sequence: CSARGGGRAELNSPLHF. In DNA, the CDR3 is TGCAGTGCTAGAGGGGGGGGGCGAGCGGAGCTAAATTCACCCCTCCACTTT.

This chain uses TRBV18 with TRBJ1-5; D ambiguous. CDR1 KGHSH and CDR2 LQKENI come from the germline V gene. The CDR3 is made up of 15 amino acids. Trimming shortened V by 2 bases and J by 5 bases, and 13 bases separated the two germline ends. The CDR3 is CASSPGWGVDQPQHF. As DNA, the CDR3 is TGTGCCAGCTCACCAGGGTGGGGAGTGGATCAGCCCCAGCATTTT.

CDR3 nucleotides: TGTGCCAGCAGCCGTCTAACAGGGGGCGCGAATTCACCCCTCCACTTT. It yields the protein CASSRLTGGANSPLHF. The genes are TRBV14 and TRBJ1-6; 9 bases match TRBD1. This CDR3 has 16 residues. J was trimmed by 7 bases and V by 4 bases; bases with no gene match: 8. Per the germline V gene, CDR1 is SGHDN and CDR2 is FVKESK.

The chain couples TRBV6-5 to TRBJ2-1; D possibly corresponds to TRBD1 (5 bases). The CDR3 spans 13 residues. CDR1 and CDR2 (germline): MNHEY, SVGAGI. The ends were cut back, 2 bases at V and 9 bases at J, with 11 bases in the middle. The CDR3 DNA reads as TGTGCCAGCAGTTACGAAGGGGCGGCTGAGCAGTTCTTC. Translated, it gives CASSYEGAAEQFF.

The chain combines TRBV20-1 with TRBJ2-7, with 9 bases lining up with TRBD2. CDR3 length: 14 amino acids. In germline, CDR1 is DFQATT, CDR2 SNEGSKA (reference sequence). The V segment lost 5 bases and the J segment 1 base; nucleotides outside the gene matches: 6. The chain's CDR3 is CSAGSGGPSYEQYF. The DNA of the CDR3 is TGCAGTGCTGGTAGCGGGGGACCGTCCTACGAGCAGTACTTC.

The chain links TRBV6-5 to TRBJ2-4; D possibly uses TRBD1 or TRBD2 (5 bases each). Germline V lookup: CDR1 MNHEY, CDR2 SVGAGI. Trimming left V 8 bases short and J 5 bases short, with 19 bases between. This CDR3 is built from 15 residues. This CDR3 reads CASLTRRLGENIQYF. The CDR3 DNA sequence: TGTGCCAGCCTTACAAGGAGGCTGGGGGAAAACATTCAGTACTTC.

V and J are TRBV2 and TRBJ2-3; TRBD2 matches 8 bases. CDR3 size: 17 residues. Germline lookup yields CDR1 SNHLY and CDR2 FYNNEI. V gave up 6 bases and J gave up 1 base; unmatched junction bases: 12. The CDR3 region has the DNA TGTGCCAGCAGGGCTATACGGGCGCGGGGGGGCACAGATACGCAGTATTTT. Translation gives CASRAIRARGGTDTQYF.

The chain recombines TRBV27 with TRBJ1-6; D may be TRBD1 (6 bases). The CDR3 is 15 residues long. The V gene's germline CDR1 is MNHEY and CDR2 SMNVEV (reference sequence). V lost 4 bases, J lost 1 base, and 8 bases lay in between. The CDR3 is CASSSGESYNSPLHF. The CDR3 DNA reads as TGTGCCAGCAGTTCAGGGGAATCCTATAATTCACCCCTCCACTTT.

The genes are TRBV28 and TRBJ2-6; no firm D call. The germline gives CDR1 MDHEN, CDR2 SYDVKM. Between the trimmed V and J ends, which lost 1 base and 0 bases, there was a span of 4 bases. This CDR3 has 15 amino acids. CDR3 residues: CASSLLDSGANVLTF. CDR3 nucleotide sequence: TGTGCCAGCAGTTTATTGGACTCTGGGGCCAACGTCCTGACTTTC.